This entry concerns a single T cell receptor (beta chain). This specimen comes from a study of blood T cell repertoires in COVID-19. Generated by immunoSEQ multiplex PCR, the TCRdb table keeps only in-frame clones and is missing some. The data show approximately 200,000 clones, with roughly four fifths seen just once and roughly 5% held by the top ten. Sequencing input: peripheral blood. This TCR came from a woman aged 25 to 39 with acute or convalescent COVID-19.

CDR3 loop: CASSDRSGSSYEQYF. CDR3 sequence (DNA): TGTGCCAGCAGTGATAGGAGCGGCTCGTCCTACGAGCAGTACTTC. This chain connects TRBV6-1 to TRBJ2-7, with D perhaps matching TRBD2 (5 bases). Germline CDR1 and CDR2: MNHNS and SASEGT. This CDR3 region has 15 residues. Trimming shortened V by 3 bases and J by 1 base, and 13 bases separated the two germline ends.